Listed below are T cell receptor beta chains from one sample, sequenced in a study of blood T cells in healthy people across ages. A single record per CDR3 protein comes from TCRdb applying MiXCR to the 5' RACE reads. The sample carries 600,000 to 1,000,000 distinct CDR3 sequences, roughly 64% recorded once. Material for sequencing was blood. The receptors come from a man aged 30-40 years in good health. The CDR3 runs from the conserved cysteine through the conserved F or W. A D gene is named only where the DNA matches it firmly. Rows give clone size only sometimes, using once, few, many, or a class for an expanded clone.

>NA|TRBJ2-3|TRBV6-6|few
CASKSRRGASSTDTQYF
TGTGCCAGTAAATCCCGGAGGGGGGCTTCTAGCACAGATACGCAGTATTTT
>TRBD2|TRBJ2-7|TRBV5-1|NA
CASSRLAGHEQYF
TGCGCCAGCAGCAGACTAGCGGGACACGAGCAGTACTTC
>NA|TRBJ1-4|TRBV10-1|NA
CASSENNEKLFF
TGCGCCAGCAGTGAGAATAATGAAAAACTGTTTTTT
>TRBD1|TRBJ1-2|TRBV20-1|few
CSAITGGAFGYTF
TGCAGTGCTATTACAGGGGGCGCCTTTGGCTACACCTTC
>TRBD1|TRBJ2-1|TRBV9|NA
CASSALTGSSYNEQFF
TGTGCCAGCAGCGCACTGACAGGGAGCTCCTACAATGAGCAGTTCTTC
>TRBD2|TRBJ2-1|TRBV29-1|few
CSAAGTGLAVLRPGNEQFF
TGCAGCGCTGCTGGAACGGGACTAGCGGTCCTCAGACCGGGAAATGAGCAGTTCTTC
>NA|TRBJ2-7|TRBV6-5|NA
CANSNPDYYEQYF
TGTGCCAACAGCAACCCGGATTATTACGAGCAGTACTTC
>NA|TRBJ2-5|TRBV4-2|NA
CASSQDPLETQYF
TGTGCCAGCAGCCAAGATCCCCTCGAGACCCAGTACTTC
>NA|TRBJ2-7|TRBV6-5|NA
CASSSNFAAGLPYEQYF
TGTGCCAGCAGTTCCAATTTTGCCGCGGGGCTTCCCTACGAGCAGTACTTC
>TRBD2|TRBJ2-1|TRBV20-1|NA
CSAIAGSGETQFF
TGCAGTGCTATAGCGGGGTCGGGGGAGACCCAGTTCTTC
>NA|TRBJ2-7|TRBV7-9|NA
CASSSRGRGYEQYF
TGTGCCAGCAGCTCCAGAGGCCGAGGGTACGAGCAGTACTTC
>NA|TRBJ2-7|TRBV11-3|NA
CASSLGQDYEQYF
TGTGCCAGCAGCTTAGGACAGGACTACGAGCAGTACTTC
>NA|TRBJ2-1|TRBV10-2|NA
CASSSDAYNEQFF
TGCGCCAGCTCTAGCGATGCCTACAATGAGCAGTTCTTC
>NA|TRBJ2-3|TRBV24-1|few
CATAGRSTDTQYF
TGTGCCACCGCCGGAAGAAGCACAGATACGCAGTATTTT
>TRBD2|TRBJ2-5|TRBV4-3|NA
CASSQDLAGGKMGETQYF
TGCGCCAGCAGCCAAGACCTAGCCGGGGGGAAAATGGGAGAGACCCAGTACTTC
>NA|TRBJ2-5|TRBV2|NA
CASSETSLATQYF
TGTGCCAGCAGTGAGACTAGTTTAGCGACCCAGTACTTC
>NA|TRBJ2-7|TRBV20-1|NA
CSARDPRFAETYEQYF
TGCAGTGCTAGAGACCCTAGGTTCGCGGAGACCTACGAGCAGTACTTC
>NA|TRBJ2-4|TRBV5-1|NA
CASSPVTYSLNIQYF
TGCGCCAGCAGCCCCGTGACCTACTCCTTGAACATTCAGTACTTC
>NA|TRBJ2-3|TRBV9|once
CASSPRWVFGDTQYF
TGTGCCAGCAGCCCTAGGTGGGTTTTCGGAGATACGCAGTATTTT
>TRBD1|TRBJ2-2|TRBV6-5|NA
CASSYPGQGGNGELFF
TGTGCCAGCAGTTATCCGGGACAGGGGGGGAACGGGGAGCTGTTTTTT
>NA|TRBJ2-7|TRBV10-3|few
CAISDSSSAIWNEQYF
TGTGCCATCAGTGATAGTTCGAGCGCCATTTGGAACGAGCAGTACTTC
>NA|TRBJ2-4|TRBV21-1|NA
CASSKLAKNVQYF
TGTGCCAGCAGCAAACTAGCCAAAAACGTTCAGTACTTC
>NA|TRBJ1-5|TRBV7-6|NA
CASSQRGGASNQPQHF
TGTGCCAGCAGCCAAAGAGGAGGGGCCAGCAATCAGCCCCAGCATTTT
>TRBD2|TRBJ2-5|TRBV7-7|NA
CASSFSGGAAETQYF
TGTGCCAGCAGCTTTAGCGGGGGGGCAGCAGAGACCCAGTACTTC
>NA|TRBJ2-7|TRBV20-1|NA
CSAYQVGYEQYF
TGCAGTGCTTACCAAGTGGGCTACGAGCAGTACTTC
>TRBD2|TRBJ2-1|TRBV11-2|once
CASSSLAGSTGEQFF
TGTGCCAGCAGCTCATTAGCGGGGAGCACGGGTGAGCAGTTCTTC
>NA|TRBJ2-1|TRBV4-3|few
CASSQDYKGLTYNEQFF
TGCGCCAGCAGCCAAGATTATAAGGGGTTGACCTACAATGAGCAGTTCTTC
>NA|TRBJ1-6|TRBV28|NA
CASSPIYLNSPLHF
TGTGCCAGCAGTCCCATCTACCTTAATTCACCCCTCCACTTT
>NA|TRBJ2-7|TRBV30|NA
CAWSRANNEQYF
TGTGCCTGGAGTAGGGCCAACAATGAGCAGTACTTC
>NA|TRBJ2-1|TRBV7-2|NA
CASSLKTDRQFF
TGTGCCAGCAGCTTAAAGACGGATCGACAGTTCTTC
>TRBD1|TRBJ1-2|TRBV5-1|NA
CASSPGQGGHYGYTF
TGCGCCAGCAGCCCGGGACAGGGAGGCCACTATGGCTACACCTTC
>NA|TRBJ2-3|TRBV29-1|NA
CSVEEARDTQYF
TGCAGCGTTGAAGAGGCGAGAGATACGCAGTATTTT
>NA|TRBJ1-3|TRBV12-3/TRBV12-4|NA
CASSLGLPAGNTIYF
TGTGCCAGCAGTTTAGGTCTACCGGCGGGAAACACCATATATTTT
>NA|TRBJ1-1|TRBV7-9|NA
CASSPPGSVTEAFF
TGTGCCAGCAGCCCACCGGGGAGCGTCACTGAAGCTTTCTTT
>TRBD2|TRBJ2-7|TRBV5-1|NA
CASSFRISAGVDEQYF
TGCGCCAGCAGCTTCAGGATCTCAGCGGGGGTCGACGAGCAGTACTTC
>NA|TRBJ1-2|TRBV28|NA
CASRQPNVGVGYTF
TGTGCCAGCAGGCAACCCAACGTGGGGGTTGGCTACACCTTC
>TRBD2|TRBJ2-7|TRBV7-2|NA
CASSRTSGSPYEQYF
TGTGCCAGCAGCCGGACTAGCGGGAGTCCCTACGAGCAGTACTTC
>NA|TRBJ2-3|TRBV6-5|few
CASRPARAEFADTQYF
TGTGCCAGCAGGCCAGCGAGGGCCGAGTTTGCAGATACGCAGTATTTT
>NA|TRBJ2-4|TRBV25-1|NA
CASSESWTKQDIQYF
TGTGCCAGCAGTGAATCTTGGACCAAACAGGACATTCAGTACTTC
>NA|TRBJ2-1|TRBV20-1|NA
CSASSGVAYNEQFF
TGCAGTGCCTCGAGCGGAGTCGCCTACAATGAGCAGTTCTTC
>TRBD2|TRBJ2-7|TRBV28|NA
CASSFNLAGSYEQYF
TGTGCCAGCAGTTTTAACCTAGCGGGTAGTTACGAGCAGTACTTC
>NA|TRBJ2-7|TRBV4-3|NA
CASSHGRGPYEQYF
TGCGCCAGCAGCCATGGACGCGGGCCCTACGAGCAGTACTTC
>TRBD2|TRBJ2-7|TRBV6-2/TRBV6-3|NA
CASEFEAGDYEQYF
TGTGCCAGCGAGTTTGAAGCGGGAGACTACGAGCAGTACTTC
>TRBD1|TRBJ2-3|TRBV12-3/TRBV12-4|few
CASSFRGTGDVQYF
TGTGCCAGCAGTTTCAGGGGGACCGGAGATGTGCAGTATTTT
>NA|TRBJ2-1|TRBV27|NA
CASSLRGSLGNEQFF
TGTGCCAGCAGTTTACGGGGGAGTCTGGGCAATGAGCAGTTCTTC
>TRBD2|TRBJ2-3|TRBV6-5|NA
CASTPSGETDTQYF
TGTGCCAGCACCCCTAGCGGGGAAACAGATACGCAGTATTTT
>TRBD1|TRBJ2-7|TRBV20-1|many
CSAPDRVKVGSYEQYF
TGCAGTGCCCCGGACAGGGTCAAGGTCGGATCCTACGAGCAGTACTTC
>NA|TRBJ2-1|TRBV7-2|NA
CASLDPGTSSYNEQFF
TGTGCCAGCTTAGATCCGGGGACGAGCTCCTACAATGAGCAGTTCTTC
>NA|TRBJ2-5|TRBV5-1|NA
CASREGLETQYF
TGCGCCAGCAGAGAAGGGCTGGAGACCCAGTACTTC
>TRBD2|TRBJ2-7|TRBV7-8|NA
CASSTLASGRREQYF
TGTGCCAGCAGCACCTTAGCTAGCGGGAGGCGCGAGCAGTACTTC
>TRBD2|TRBJ2-5|TRBV29-1|NA
CSVALAGETQYF
TGCAGCGTCGCCCTAGCGGGGGAGACCCAGTACTTC
>NA|TRBJ1-2|TRBV21-1|NA
CASSKVRYRLTYYGYTF
TGTGCCAGCAGCAAAGTACGGTACCGGCTTACTTACTATGGCTACACCTTC
>NA|TRBJ2-5|TRBV27|once
CASGFPHQETQYF
TGTGCCAGCGGCTTCCCACATCAAGAGACCCAGTACTTC
>NA|TRBJ2-5|TRBV28|NA
CASSFAGIQETQYF
TGTGCCAGCAGTTTTGCGGGGATTCAAGAGACCCAGTACTTC
>NA|TRBJ2-3|TRBV12-3/TRBV12-4|NA
CASRGQTSSTDTQYF
TGTGCCAGCAGAGGACAGACTTCTAGCACAGATACGCAGTATTTT